The rows below give T cell receptor beta chains drawn from one sample of a study of T cells in Graves' hyperthyroidism and ophthalmopathy. TCRdb recomputed calls from the multiplex PCR reads with MiXCR, one row per CDR3 protein. Of around 350,000 distinct CDR3 sequences listed, roughly 25% are singletons. Input material: blood. The receptors derive from a man aged 50 or older with Graves' hyperthyroidism. Each CDR3 is given with its conserved first and last residue. A D gene is named only where the DNA matches it firmly. Clone size appears in some rows only: once, few, many, or a class for an expanded clone.

>many|TRBJ2-1|15|TRBV5-1|TRBD1
CASSQDRVSYNEQFF
TGCGCCAGCAGTCAGGACAGGGTAAGCTACAATGAGCAGTTCTTC
>many|TRBJ2-7|14|TRBV5-1|NA
CASSLGGQTYEQYF
TGCGCCAGCAGCTTGGGAGGACAAACCTACGAGCAGTACTTC
>many|TRBJ1-1|16|TRBV28|NA
CASSLSENLPNTEAFF
TGTGCCAGCAGTTTAAGCGAGAATTTGCCGAACACTGAAGCTTTCTTT
>few|TRBJ2-1|15|TRBV19|TRBD2
CASGSSSGRFNEQFF
TGTGCCAGTGGAAGCTCTAGCGGGAGGTTCAATGAGCAGTTCTTC
>NA|TRBJ2-1|14|TRBV19|TRBD2
CASGLAVYYNEQFF
TGTGCCAGTGGTCTAGCGGTTTACTACAATGAGCAGTTCTTC
>few|TRBJ2-7|17|TRBV11-2|NA
CASSLGAAGGKGYEQYF
TGTGCCAGCAGCTTAGGAGCCGCGGGCGGGAAGGGCTACGAGCAGTACTTC
>few|TRBJ2-2|11|TRBV5-1|NA
CASKYTGELFF
TGCGCCAGCAAGTACACCGGGGAGCTGTTTTTT
>few|TRBJ2-7|13|TRBV12-3/TRBV12-4|NA
CASTTGITYEQYF
TGTGCCAGCACAACAGGTATCACCTACGAGCAGTACTTC
>NA|TRBJ2-7|16|TRBV6-1|TRBD2
CASSSSSGSPNYEQYF
TGTGCCAGCAGTTCCTCTAGCGGGAGTCCCAACTACGAGCAGTACTTC
>NA|TRBJ1-3|15|TRBV2|NA
CASSDHPGSGNTIYF
TGTGCCAGCAGTGATCATCCGGGCTCTGGAAACACCATATATTTT
>NA|TRBJ2-3|12|TRBV29-1|TRBD1
CSADRGRDTQYF
TGCAGCGCGGACAGGGGGCGAGATACGCAGTATTTT
>few|TRBJ2-1|13|TRBV5-1|NA
CASSYGTAHEQFF
TGCGCCAGCAGCTACGGGACTGCACATGAGCAGTTCTTC
>NA|TRBJ2-7|15|TRBV20-1|TRBD2
CSARDRVSGSNEQYF
TGCAGTGCTAGAGATAGGGTTAGCGGGAGCAACGAGCAGTACTTC
>few|TRBJ2-1|11|TRBV20-1|NA
CSTGSMNEQFF
TGCAGTACCGGGAGTATGAATGAGCAGTTCTTC
>NA|TRBJ2-1|17|TRBV29-1|TRBD2
CSVVFLAGVSSYNEQFF
TGCAGCGTTGTATTCCTAGCGGGAGTGAGCTCCTACAATGAGCAGTTCTTC
>few|TRBJ2-7|14|TRBV5-1|NA
CASTGTRGDYEQYF
TGCGCCAGCACCGGGACAAGAGGGGACTACGAGCAGTACTTC
>NA|TRBJ2-3|14|TRBV7-2|NA
CASSLRRATDTQYF
TGTGCCAGCAGCTTGCGGCGGGCCACAGATACGCAGTATTTT
>NA|TRBJ2-4|12|TRBV3-1|TRBD1
CASSGTGDIQYF
TGTGCCAGCAGTGGGACAGGGGACATTCAGTACTTC
>once|TRBJ2-1|17|TRBV5-1|TRBD2
CASSWSSTSGKYNEQFF
TGCGCCAGCAGCTGGAGTTCGACTAGCGGGAAATACAATGAGCAGTTCTTC
>few|TRBJ2-3|15|TRBV12-3/TRBV12-4|NA
CASSFGQGEADTQYF
TGTGCCAGCAGTTTTGGGCAGGGGGAGGCAGATACGCAGTATTTT
>many|TRBJ2-7|16|TRBV7-9|TRBD2
CASSLGLAGAKGEQYF
TGTGCCAGCAGCCTTGGACTAGCGGGAGCCAAAGGCGAGCAGTACTTC
>NA|TRBJ2-1|13|TRBV29-1|NA
CSVDSSGYNEQFF
TGCAGCGTTGACTCCAGTGGCTACAATGAGCAGTTCTTC
>many|TRBJ1-1|16|TRBV7-8|NA
CASSSHRVGGNTEAFF
TGTGCCAGCAGCTCACACAGGGTGGGGGGGAACACTGAAGCTTTCTTT
>NA|TRBJ2-7|13|TRBV29-1|TRBD2
CSVGTSGPYEQYF
TGCAGCGTTGGGACTAGCGGACCCTACGAGCAGTACTTC
>many|TRBJ2-7|14|TRBV3-1|TRBD1
CASSQAGQGAEQYF
TGTGCCAGCAGCCAGGCGGGACAGGGGGCCGAGCAGTACTTC
>NA|TRBJ2-3|13|TRBV19|NA
CASSHGSSDTQYF
TGTGCCAGTAGTCACGGCTCGAGCGATACGCAGTATTTT
>once|TRBJ2-7|19|TRBV3-1|TRBD2
CASSQAGTSGRAGYNEQYF
TGTGCCAGCAGCCAAGCCGGGACTAGCGGGAGGGCAGGGTACAATGAGCAGTACTTC
>many|TRBJ2-5|17|TRBV28|NA
CASSLRAGAAGKETQYF
TGTGCCAGCAGTTTGCGCGCAGGGGCTGCGGGAAAGGAGACCCAGTACTTC
>NA|TRBJ2-6|18|TRBV5-1|NA
CASSLRGSGHAGANVLTF
TGCGCCAGCAGCTTGAGGGGGAGCGGCCATGCGGGGGCCAACGTCCTGACTTTC
>few|TRBJ2-6|20|TRBV7-6|TRBD2
CASSLSPILAGFSGANVLTF
TGTGCCAGCAGCTTATCTCCCATACTAGCGGGGTTCTCTGGGGCCAACGTCCTGACTTTC
>NA|TRBJ2-1|17|TRBV7-9|TRBD2
CASSLALAGGSSNEQFF
TGTGCCAGCAGCTTAGCGCTTGCGGGCGGGAGTAGCAATGAGCAGTTCTTC
>many|TRBJ2-5|14|TRBV24-1|NA
CATSRPGGEETQYF
TGTGCCACCAGTCGACCGGGCGGAGAAGAGACCCAGTACTTC
>NA|TRBJ2-5|13|TRBV7-6|NA
CASSRQVRGTQYF
TGTGCCAGCAGCCGACAGGTCCGGGGGACCCAGTACTTC
>NA|TRBJ2-1|16|TRBV14|TRBD2
CASSQDGLAGSNEQFF
TGTGCCAGCAGCCAAGATGGGCTAGCGGGGAGCAATGAGCAGTTCTTC
>many|TRBJ2-7|18|TRBV3-1|TRBD2
CASSQDPSGTSGLYEQYF
TGTGCCAGCAGCCAAGACCCGTCCGGGACTAGCGGACTCTACGAGCAGTACTTC
>NA|TRBJ1-2|13|TRBV27|NA
CASSSTAAYGYTF
TGTGCCAGCAGTTCGACGGCCGCCTATGGCTACACCTTC
>few|TRBJ2-5|13|TRBV7-2|TRBD2
CASSSTSGETQYF
TGTGCCAGCAGCTCGACTAGCGGAGAGACCCAGTACTTC
>NA|TRBJ2-5|16|TRBV6-1|NA
CASSEAVASAQETQYF
TGTGCCAGCAGTGAAGCGGTGGCTAGCGCACAAGAGACCCAGTACTTC
>NA|TRBJ2-3|19|TRBV7-9|TRBD2
CASNSMGEKAGGLTDTQYF
TGTGCCAGCAACTCAATGGGAGAGAAGGCGGGAGGGCTGACAGATACGCAGTATTTT
>few|TRBJ2-5|14|TRBV14|TRBD1
CASSHRGIGETQYF
TGTGCCAGCAGCCACAGGGGGATTGGGGAGACCCAGTACTTC
>NA|TRBJ2-5|14|TRBV6-1|TRBD1
CASSGTGGWETQYF
TGTGCCAGCAGTGGAACAGGGGGCTGGGAGACCCAGTACTTC
>NA|TRBJ2-7|15|TRBV11-2|TRBD1
CASSLAIDRAYEQYF
TGTGCCAGCAGCTTAGCAATCGACAGGGCCTACGAGCAGTACTTC
>few|TRBJ2-5|15|TRBV3-1|TRBD2
CASSQARAGAETQYF
TGTGCCAGCAGCCAAGCACGAGCGGGAGCAGAGACCCAGTACTTC
>NA|TRBJ1-2|12|TRBV20-1|NA
CSASPGIGGYTF
TGCAGTGCTAGCCCGGGAATTGGTGGCTACACCTTC
>NA|TRBJ2-3|15|TRBV12-3/TRBV12-4|TRBD1
CASSLTGKGSDTQYF
TGTGCCAGCAGTTTGACAGGGAAGGGATCAGATACGCAGTATTTT
>NA|TRBJ1-1|15|TRBV11-2|NA
CASSLRGAGVAEAFF
TGTGCCAGCAGCTTAAGGGGGGCGGGGGTGGCTGAAGCTTTCTTT
>NA|TRBJ2-1|13|TRBV10-3|TRBD2
CATGQREGNEQFF
TGTGCCACAGGGCAGCGGGAGGGCAATGAGCAGTTCTTC
>few|TRBJ2-7|14|TRBV30|NA
CAWSEDYPTEKQYF
TGTGCCTGGAGTGAGGACTACCCCACCGAAAAGCAGTACTTC
>many|TRBJ2-1|14|TRBV28|TRBD2
CASRVGGTSAEQFF
TGTGCCAGCAGGGTGGGAGGGACTAGCGCCGAGCAGTTCTTC
>many|TRBJ2-1|12|TRBV7-9|NA
CASNSGAYEQFF
TGTGCCAGCAATAGTGGTGCGTATGAGCAGTTCTTC
>many|TRBJ1-2|12|TRBV3-1|NA
CASSHGRAGYTF
TGTGCCAGCAGCCACGGTCGCGCCGGCTACACCTTC
>NA|TRBJ2-5|12|TRBV19|NA
CASSNGGETQYF
TGTGCCAGTAGTAATGGTGGAGAGACCCAGTACTTC
>many|TRBJ2-5|11|TRBV11-1|NA
CASSSSETQYF
TGTGCCAGCAGCTCATCGGAGACCCAGTACTTC
>few|TRBJ2-7|16|TRBV6-1|TRBD2
CASSNRGLAGGIEQYF
TGTGCCAGCAGTAACAGAGGACTAGCGGGAGGTATCGAGCAGTACTTC